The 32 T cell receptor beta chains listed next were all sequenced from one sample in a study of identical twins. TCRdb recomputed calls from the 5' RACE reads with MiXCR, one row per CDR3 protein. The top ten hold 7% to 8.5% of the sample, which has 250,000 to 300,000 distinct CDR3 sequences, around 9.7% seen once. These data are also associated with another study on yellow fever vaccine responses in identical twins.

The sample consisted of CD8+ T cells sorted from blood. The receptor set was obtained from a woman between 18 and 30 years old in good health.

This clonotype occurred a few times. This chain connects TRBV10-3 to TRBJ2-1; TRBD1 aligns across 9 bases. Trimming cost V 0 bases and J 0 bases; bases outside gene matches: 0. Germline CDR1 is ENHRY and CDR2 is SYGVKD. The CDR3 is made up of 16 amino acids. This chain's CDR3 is CAISESTGGSYNEQFF. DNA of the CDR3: TGTGCCATCAGTGAGTCGACAGGGGGCTCCTACAATGAGCAGTTCTTC.

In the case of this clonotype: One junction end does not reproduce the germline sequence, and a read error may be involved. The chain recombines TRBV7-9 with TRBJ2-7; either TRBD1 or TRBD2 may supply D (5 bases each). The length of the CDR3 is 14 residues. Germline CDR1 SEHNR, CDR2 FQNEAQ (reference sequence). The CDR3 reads CSSSLALGVHEQYF. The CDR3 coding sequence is TGTTCCAGCAGCTTAGCGTTGGGGGTACACGAGCAGTACTTC. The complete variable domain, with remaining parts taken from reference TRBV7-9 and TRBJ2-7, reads DTGVSQNPRHKITKRGQNVTFRCDPISEHNRLYWYRQTLGQGPEFLTYFQNEAQLEKSRLLSDRFSAERPKGSFSTLEIQRTEQGDSAMYLCSSSLALGVHEQYFGPGTRLTVT.

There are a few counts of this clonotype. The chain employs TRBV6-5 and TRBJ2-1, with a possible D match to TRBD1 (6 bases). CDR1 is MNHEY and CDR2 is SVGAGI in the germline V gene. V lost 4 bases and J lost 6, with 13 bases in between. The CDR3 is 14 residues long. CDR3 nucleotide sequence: TGTGCCAGCAGTTCCCAAAGGGGGATCAATGAGCAGTTCTTC. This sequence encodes CASSSQRGINEQFF.

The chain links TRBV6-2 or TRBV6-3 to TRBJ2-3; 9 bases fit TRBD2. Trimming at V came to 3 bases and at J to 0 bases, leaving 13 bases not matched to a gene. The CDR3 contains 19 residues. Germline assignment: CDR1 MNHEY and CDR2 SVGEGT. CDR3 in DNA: TGTGCCAGCAGTTATTCCATCCGCGGGAGGGCCTTCAGCACAGATACGCAGTATTTT. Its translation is CASSYSIRGRAFSTDTQYF.

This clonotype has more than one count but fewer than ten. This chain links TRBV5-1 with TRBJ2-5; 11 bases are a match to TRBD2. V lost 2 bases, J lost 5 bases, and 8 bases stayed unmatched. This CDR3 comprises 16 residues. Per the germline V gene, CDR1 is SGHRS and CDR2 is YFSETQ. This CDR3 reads CASSLYILAGEETQYF. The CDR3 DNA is TGCGCCAGCAGCTTATACATACTAGCGGGAGAGGAGACCCAGTACTTC.

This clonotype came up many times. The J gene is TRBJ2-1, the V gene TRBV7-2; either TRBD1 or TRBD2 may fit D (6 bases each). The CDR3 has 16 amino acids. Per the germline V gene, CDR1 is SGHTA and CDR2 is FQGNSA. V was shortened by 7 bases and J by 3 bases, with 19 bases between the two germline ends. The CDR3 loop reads CASTPGSGGRYNEQFF. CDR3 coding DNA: TGTGCCAGCACCCCGGGGTCCGGGGGCCGCTACAATGAGCAGTTCTTC.

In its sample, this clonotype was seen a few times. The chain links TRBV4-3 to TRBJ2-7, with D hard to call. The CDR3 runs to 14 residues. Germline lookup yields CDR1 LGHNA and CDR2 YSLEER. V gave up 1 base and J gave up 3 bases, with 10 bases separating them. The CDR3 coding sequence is TGCGCCAGCAGCCAAGGACGAGTAGGCTACGAGCAGTACTTC. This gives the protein CASSQGRVGYEQYF.

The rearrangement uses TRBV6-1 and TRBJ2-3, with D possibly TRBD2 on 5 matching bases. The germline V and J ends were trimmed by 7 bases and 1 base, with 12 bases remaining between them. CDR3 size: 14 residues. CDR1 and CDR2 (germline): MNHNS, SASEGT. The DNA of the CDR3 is TGTGCCAGCAATCAAGGAGCGGGCACAGATACGCAGTATTTT. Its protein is CASNQGAGTDTQYF.

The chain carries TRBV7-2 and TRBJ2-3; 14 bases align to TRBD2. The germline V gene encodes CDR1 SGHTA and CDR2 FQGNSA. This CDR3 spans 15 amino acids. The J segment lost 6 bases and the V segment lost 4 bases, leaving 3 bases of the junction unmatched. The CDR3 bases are TGTGCCAGCAGCTGGACTAGCGGGAGGTCGGATACGCAGTATTTT. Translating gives CASSWTSGRSDTQYF.

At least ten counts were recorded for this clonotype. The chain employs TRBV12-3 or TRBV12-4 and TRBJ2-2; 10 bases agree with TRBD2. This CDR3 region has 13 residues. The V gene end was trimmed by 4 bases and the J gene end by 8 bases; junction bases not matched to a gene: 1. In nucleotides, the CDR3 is TGTGCCAGCAGTTCTAGCGGGGGAGGGGAGCTGTTTTTT. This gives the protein CASSSSGGGELFF.

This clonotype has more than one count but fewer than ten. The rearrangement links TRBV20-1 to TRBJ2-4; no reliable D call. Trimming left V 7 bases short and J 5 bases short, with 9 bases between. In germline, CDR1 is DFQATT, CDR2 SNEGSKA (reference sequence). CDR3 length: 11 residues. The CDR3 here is CSEGSENIQYF. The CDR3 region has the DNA TGCAGTGAAGGGTCCGAAAACATTCAGTACTTC.

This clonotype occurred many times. CDR3 loop: CASSLYPTGNNEQFF. The CDR3 DNA is TGTGCCAGCAGCTTATATCCAACAGGGAACAATGAGCAGTTCTTC. V and J are TRBV7-2 and TRBJ2-1; D possibly corresponds to TRBD1 (6 bases). The CDR3 has 15 amino acids. Germline V CDR1 and CDR2: SGHTA, FQGNSA. Between the trimmed V and J ends, which lost 2 bases and 5 bases, there was a span of 13 bases.

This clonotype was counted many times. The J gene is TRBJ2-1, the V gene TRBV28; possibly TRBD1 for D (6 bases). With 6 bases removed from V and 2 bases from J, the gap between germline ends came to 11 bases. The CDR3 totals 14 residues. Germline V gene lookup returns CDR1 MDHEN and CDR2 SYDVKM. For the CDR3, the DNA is TGTGCCAGCAGCCCGGACAGCCCCTACAATGAGCAGTTCTTC. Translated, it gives CASSPDSPYNEQFF.

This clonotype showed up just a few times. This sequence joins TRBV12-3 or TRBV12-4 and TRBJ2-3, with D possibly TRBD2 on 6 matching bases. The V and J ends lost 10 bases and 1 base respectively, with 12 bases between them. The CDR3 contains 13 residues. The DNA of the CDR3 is TGTGCCAACGGGGGATGGGGCACAGATACGCAGTATTTT. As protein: CANGGWGTDTQYF.

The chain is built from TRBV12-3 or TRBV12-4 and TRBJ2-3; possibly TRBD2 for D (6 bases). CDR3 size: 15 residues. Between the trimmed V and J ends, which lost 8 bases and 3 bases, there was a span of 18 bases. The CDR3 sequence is CASGDRDFRTDTQYF. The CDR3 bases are TGTGCCAGCGGAGACCGGGACTTCCGAACAGATACGCAGTATTTT.

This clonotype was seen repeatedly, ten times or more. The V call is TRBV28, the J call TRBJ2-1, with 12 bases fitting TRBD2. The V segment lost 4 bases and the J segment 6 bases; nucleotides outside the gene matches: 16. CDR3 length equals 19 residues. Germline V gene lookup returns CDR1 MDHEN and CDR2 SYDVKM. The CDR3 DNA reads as TGTGCCAGCAGTTCAGGGTCTAGCGGGAGGGCCGCTACATCCAATGAGCAGTTCTTC. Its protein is CASSSGSSGRAATSNEQFF.

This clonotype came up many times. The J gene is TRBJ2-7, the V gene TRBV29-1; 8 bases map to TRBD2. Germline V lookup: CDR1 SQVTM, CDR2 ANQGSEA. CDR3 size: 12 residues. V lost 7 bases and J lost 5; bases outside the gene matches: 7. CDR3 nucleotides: TGCAGCGCCGGTCGGGGGGGACACGAGCAGTACTTC. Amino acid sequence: CSAGRGGHEQYF.

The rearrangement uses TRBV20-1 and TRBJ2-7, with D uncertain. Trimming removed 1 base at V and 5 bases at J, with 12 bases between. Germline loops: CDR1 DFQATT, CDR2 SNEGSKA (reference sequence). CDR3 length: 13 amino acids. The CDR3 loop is CSARAYLGDEQYF. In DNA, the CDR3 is TGCAGTGCTAGAGCCTATCTAGGCGACGAGCAGTACTTC.

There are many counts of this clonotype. The CDR3 nucleotides are TGTGCCAGCCGACAGGGACTAGCGGAAACAGATACGCAGTATTTT. Translation gives CASRQGLAETDTQYF. The rearrangement uses TRBV2 and TRBJ2-3; TRBD2 aligns across 11 bases. The germline CDR1 and CDR2 sequences are SNHLY and FYNNEI. V trimming: 8 bases; J trimming: 3 bases; junction bases outside the gene matches: 7. CDR3 length: 15 residues.

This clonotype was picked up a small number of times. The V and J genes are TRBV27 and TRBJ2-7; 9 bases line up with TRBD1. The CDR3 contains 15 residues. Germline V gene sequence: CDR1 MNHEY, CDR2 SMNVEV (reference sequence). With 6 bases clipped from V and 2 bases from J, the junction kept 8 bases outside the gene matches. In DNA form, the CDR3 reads TGTGCCAGCAGGGGCGGGACAGGGCGAACCTACGAGCAGTACTTC. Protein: CASRGGTGRTYEQYF.

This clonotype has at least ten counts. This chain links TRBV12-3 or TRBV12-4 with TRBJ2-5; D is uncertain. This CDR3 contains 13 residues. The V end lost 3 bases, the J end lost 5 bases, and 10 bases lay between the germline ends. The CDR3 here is CASSFPSEETQYF. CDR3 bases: TGTGCCAGCAGTTTCCCTTCGGAGGAGACCCAGTACTTC.

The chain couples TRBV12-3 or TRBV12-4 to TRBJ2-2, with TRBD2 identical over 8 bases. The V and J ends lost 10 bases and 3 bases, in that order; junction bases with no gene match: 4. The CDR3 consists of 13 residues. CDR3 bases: TGTGCCACGGGGGGGCCGGACACCGGGGAGCTGTTTTTT. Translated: CATGGPDTGELFF.

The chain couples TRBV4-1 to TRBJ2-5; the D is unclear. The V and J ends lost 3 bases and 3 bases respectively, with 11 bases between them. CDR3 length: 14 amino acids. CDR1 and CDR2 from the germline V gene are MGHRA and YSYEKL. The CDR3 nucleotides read TGCGCCAGCAGCCAGCCCGGCTTGGAAGAGACCCAGTACTTC. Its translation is CASSQPGLEETQYF.

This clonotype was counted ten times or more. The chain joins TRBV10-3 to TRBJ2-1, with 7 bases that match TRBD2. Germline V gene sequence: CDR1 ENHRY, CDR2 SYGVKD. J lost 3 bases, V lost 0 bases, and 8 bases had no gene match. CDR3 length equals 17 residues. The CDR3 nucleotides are TGTGCCATCAGTGAGTCTATGGGCGGGAGAGACTACAATGAGCAGTTCTTC. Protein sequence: CAISESMGGRDYNEQFF.

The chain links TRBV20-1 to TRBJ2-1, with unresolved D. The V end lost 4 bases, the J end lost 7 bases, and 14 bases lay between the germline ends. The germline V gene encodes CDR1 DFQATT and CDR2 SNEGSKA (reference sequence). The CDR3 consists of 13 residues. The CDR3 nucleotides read TGCAGTGCTAAGGGTTTCTATCGAAATGAGCAGTTCTTC. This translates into CSAKGFYRNEQFF.

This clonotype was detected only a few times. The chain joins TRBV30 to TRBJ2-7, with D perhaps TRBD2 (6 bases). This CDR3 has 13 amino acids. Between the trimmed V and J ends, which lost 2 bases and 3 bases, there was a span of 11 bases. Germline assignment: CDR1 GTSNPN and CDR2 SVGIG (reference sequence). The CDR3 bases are TGTGCCTGGAGTCACGGGACTGTCTACGAGCAGTACTTC. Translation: CAWSHGTVYEQYF.

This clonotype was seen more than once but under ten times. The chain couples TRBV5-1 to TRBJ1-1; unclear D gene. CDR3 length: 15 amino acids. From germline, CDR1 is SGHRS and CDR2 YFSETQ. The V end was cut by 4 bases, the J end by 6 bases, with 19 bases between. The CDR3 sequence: CASSPYGWEYAEAFF. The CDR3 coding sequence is TGCGCCAGCAGCCCTTATGGTTGGGAGTACGCTGAAGCTTTCTTT.

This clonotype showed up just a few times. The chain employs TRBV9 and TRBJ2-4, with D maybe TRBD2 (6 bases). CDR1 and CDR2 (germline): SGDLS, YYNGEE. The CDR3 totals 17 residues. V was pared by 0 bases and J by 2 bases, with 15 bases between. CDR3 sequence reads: CASSVGSGLSSKNIQYF. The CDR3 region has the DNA TGTGCCAGCAGCGTAGGTAGCGGCCTTAGTTCCAAAAACATTCAGTACTTC. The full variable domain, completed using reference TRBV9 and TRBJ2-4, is DSGVTQTPKHLITATGQRVTLRCSPRSGDLSVYWYQQSLDQGLQFLIQYYNGEERAKGNILERFSAQQFPDLHSELNLSSLELGDSALYFCASSVGSGLSSKNIQYFGAGTRLSVL.

The CDR3 DNA follows: TGCAGCGTTGGGGACTACGCTCTCTACGAGCAGTACTTC. Protein product: CSVGDYALYEQYF. The rearrangement joins TRBV29-1 to TRBJ2-7; 7 nucleotides agree with TRBD2. Germline V gene lookup returns CDR1 SQVTM and CDR2 ANQGSEA. The CDR3 runs 13 residues. V shed 4 bases and J 3 bases; nucleotides not matched to a gene: 6.

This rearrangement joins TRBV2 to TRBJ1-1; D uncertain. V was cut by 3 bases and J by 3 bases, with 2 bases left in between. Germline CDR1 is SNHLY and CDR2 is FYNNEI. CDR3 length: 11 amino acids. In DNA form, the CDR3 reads TGTGCCAGCAGTGACGACACTGAAGCTTTCTTT. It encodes CASSDDTEAFF.

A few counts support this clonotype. As DNA, the CDR3 is TGTGCCAGCAGTTTCATAGCGGGGCTTAACACCGGGGAGCTGTTTTTT. Protein: CASSFIAGLNTGELFF. The chain has TRBV12-3 or TRBV12-4 and TRBJ2-2, with TRBD2 matching 8 bases. CDR3 size: 16 residues. With 3 bases clipped from V and 2 bases from J, the junction kept 5 bases outside the gene matches.

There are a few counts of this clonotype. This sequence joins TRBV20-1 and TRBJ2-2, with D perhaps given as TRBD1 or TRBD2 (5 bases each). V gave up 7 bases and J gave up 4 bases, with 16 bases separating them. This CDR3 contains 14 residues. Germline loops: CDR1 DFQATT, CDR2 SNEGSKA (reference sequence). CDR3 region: CSVEELGGTGELFF. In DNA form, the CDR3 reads TGCAGTGTCGAGGAGCTTGGGGGCACCGGGGAGCTGTTTTTT.